This entry lists 16 T cell receptor beta chains sequenced from one sample in a study of blood T cell repertoires in COVID-19. Assay used: immunoSEQ multiplex PCR; TCRdb lists only in-frame clones, some missing. The repertoire consists of roughly 280,000 clones, with 80% to 90% occurring once and the leading ten covering 4.2%. The sequencing input was peripheral blood. The receptors stem from a man in his 60s with acute or convalescent COVID-19.

This clone was seen a few times. The rearrangement uses TRBV5-4 and TRBJ2-7; 7 bases match TRBD1. CDR1 SGHNT and CDR2 YYREEE come from the germline V gene (reference sequence). The junction had 7 bases not matched to a gene; V was cut back by 0 bases and J by 7 bases. The CDR3 length is 14 residues. The CDR3 DNA is TGTGCCAGCAGCTTGGGACAGGGATTACGGGAGCAGTACTTC. It yields the protein CASSLGQGLREQYF.

The genes are TRBV5-1 and TRBJ1-2, with TRBD1 identical over 10 bases. The length of the CDR3 is 15 residues. CDR1 and CDR2 (germline): SGHRS, YFSETQ. J gave up 8 bases and V 4 bases, and 11 bases lay outside the gene matches. CDR3 DNA: TGCGCCAGCAGCCTTCGGGGACAGGGGACAGGCGGCTACACCTTC. It translates to CASSLRGQGTGGYTF.

This chain joins TRBV24-1 and TRBJ1-5; the D gene is possibly TRBD1 (5 bases). This CDR3 spans 14 amino acids. Per germline, CDR1 KGHDR and CDR2 SFDVKD. Trimming shortened V by 4 bases and J by 1 base, and 7 bases separated the two germline ends. The CDR3: CATSETASNQPQHF. In DNA, the CDR3 is TGTGCCACCAGTGAGACAGCCAGCAATCAGCCCCAGCATTTT.

For the CDR3, the DNA is TGTGCCAGCAGCCAGAGAGGGGGACCTTATGAAAAACTGTTTTTT. Translated, it gives CASSQRGGPYEKLFF. This chain joins TRBV3-1 (or the pseudogene TRBV3-2) and TRBJ1-4; TRBD1 is a possible D gene (6 bases). The V gene's germline CDR1 is LGHDT and CDR2 YNNKEL (reference sequence). The ends were cut back, 3 bases at V and 6 bases at J, with 14 bases in the middle. The CDR3 has 15 residues.

The chain recombines TRBV5-6 with TRBJ1-2, with D possibly TRBD1 on 5 matching bases. This CDR3 spans 15 amino acids. The germline V and J ends were trimmed by 4 bases and 5 bases, with 18 bases remaining between them. From germline, CDR1 is SGHDT and CDR2 YYEEEE. The CDR3, as DNA: TGTGCCAGCAGCCCAACTCTCGGGACTGCGTATGGCTACACCTTC. Encoded protein: CASSPTLGTAYGYTF.

The chain is built from TRBV18 and TRBJ1-2; D is ambiguous. Germline assignment: CDR1 KGHSH and CDR2 LQKENI. The CDR3 runs 12 residues. The V end was cut by 2 bases, the J end by 6 bases, with 7 bases between. CDR3 DNA sequence: TGTGCCAGCTCACCAGGGGAGGATGGCTACACCTTC. Residues: CASSPGEDGYTF. Based on the CDR3 plus reference TRBV18 and TRBJ1-2, the full variable domain is NAGVMQNPRHLVRRRGQEARLRCSPMKGHSHVYWYRQLPEEGLKFMVYLQKENIIDESGMPKERFSAEFPKEGPSILRIQQVVRGDSAAYFCASSPGEDGYTFGSGTRLTVV.

This clone appeared once. The rearrangement links TRBV9 to TRBJ1-1, with 9 bases identical to TRBD1. Germline CDR1 reads SGDLS; CDR2 reads YYNGEE. With 0 bases clipped from V and 7 bases from J, the junction kept 13 bases outside the gene matches. CDR3 size: 17 residues. The chain's CDR3 is CASSVGSGTGQGYEAFF. CDR3 coding DNA: TGTGCCAGCAGCGTAGGATCCGGGACAGGGCAAGGTTATGAAGCTTTCTTT.

The V gene is TRBV5-1, the J gene TRBJ2-7; 7 nucleotides line up with TRBD1. V lost 6 bases, J lost 1 base, and 4 bases stayed unmatched. CDR1 is SGHRS, CDR2 YFSETQ, per germline. The CDR3 length is 13 residues. CDR3 DNA: TGCGCCAGCATGCAGGGGGATTCCTACGAGCAGTACTTC. Translated, it gives CASMQGDSYEQYF.

V gene TRBV28 combines with J gene TRBJ2-1, with 11 bases lining up with TRBD2. Unmatched junction bases numbered 7, after V lost 4 bases and J lost 5 bases. Per germline, CDR1 MDHEN and CDR2 SYDVKM. This CDR3 contains 16 residues. CDR3 bases: TGTGCCAGCAGTTCCCCCTGGGGACTAGCGGACAATGAGCAGTTCTTC. Residues: CASSSPWGLADNEQFF. Full variable domain (outside the CDR3, taken from reference TRBV28 and TRBJ2-1): DVKVTQSSRYLVKRTGEKVFLECVQDMDHENMFWYRQDPGLGLRLIYFSYDVKMKEKGDIPEGYSVSREKKERFSLILESASTNQTSMYLCASSSPWGLADNEQFFGPGTRLTVL.

The rearrangement links TRBV5-1 to TRBJ1-1; 8 bases fit TRBD1. CDR3 length: 13 amino acids. Germline CDR1 SGHRS, CDR2 YFSETQ. The V segment lost 4 bases and the J segment 5 bases; nucleotides outside the gene matches: 4. The CDR3 is CASSIRGLTEAFF. The CDR3, as DNA: TGCGCCAGCAGCATCAGGGGGCTTACTGAAGCTTTCTTT. Together with reference TRBV5-1 and TRBJ1-1, the CDR3 gives the full variable domain: KAGVTQTPRYLIKTRGQQVTLSCSPISGHRSVSWYQQTPGQGLQFLFEYFSETQRNKGNFPGRFSGRQFSNSRSEMNVSTLELGDSALYLCASSIRGLTEAFFGQGTRLTVV.

This sequence joins TRBV27 and TRBJ2-3; a weak D match, TRBD1 (5 bases). CDR3 length: 12 amino acids. V shed 8 bases and J shed 2 bases, with 8 bases lying between them. Germline CDR1 MNHEY, CDR2 SMNVEV (reference sequence). The CDR3 loop is CASRRDTDTQYF. CDR3 in DNA: TGTGCCAGCCGCAGGGACACAGATACGCAGTATTTT.

This clone showed up just once. The chain couples TRBV19 to TRBJ2-5; 7 bases are shared with TRBD1. V trimming: 3 bases; J trimming: 4 bases; junction bases outside the gene matches: 14. CDR1 and CDR2 from the germline V gene are LNHDA and SQIVND (reference sequence). The CDR3 spans 17 residues. CDR3 region: CASSISSTGWSGETQYF. CDR3 DNA: TGTGCCAGTAGTATCTCCTCGACAGGGTGGTCGGGAGAGACCCAGTACTTC.

The rearrangement uses TRBV6-2 or TRBV6-3 and TRBJ1-2; 10 nucleotides match TRBD1. Germline lookup yields CDR1 MNHEY and CDR2 SVGEGT. Losses at the gene ends were 6 bases for V and 4 bases for J; bases not matched to a gene: 5. This CDR3 region has 14 residues. The CDR3 here is CASSLGTGAYGYTF. The CDR3 DNA is TGTGCCAGCAGCTTGGGGACAGGGGCCTATGGCTACACCTTC.

This sequence joins TRBV9 and TRBJ2-3, with 9 bases lining up with TRBD1. The trim removed 4 bases at V and 4 bases at J, leaving 10 bases unmatched. Germline assignment: CDR1 SGDLS and CDR2 YYNGEE. The CDR3 extends over 16 amino acids. The CDR3 is CASSMMGTGIPDTQYF. The CDR3 DNA sequence: TGTGCCAGCAGCATGATGGGGACAGGGATTCCAGATACGCAGTATTTT.

The chain couples TRBV2 to TRBJ2-5; 9 bases are shared with TRBD1. V trimming: 6 bases; J trimming: 5 bases; junction bases outside the gene matches: 4. The germline CDR1 and CDR2 sequences are SNHLY and FYNNEI. The CDR3 sequence is 13 residues long. DNA for the CDR3: TGTGCCAGCAGCGAGACAGGGGGGGAGACCCAGTACTTC. Translating gives CASSETGGETQYF.

The chain is built from TRBV11-2 and TRBJ2-1, with TRBD2 as a possible D gene (5 bases). The V gene's germline CDR1 is SGHAT and CDR2 FQNNGV. CDR3 length equals 14 residues. V was clipped by 5 bases and J by 0 bases, with 8 bases between them. For the CDR3, the DNA is TGTGCCAGCAGCCCGGGGAGCTCCTACAATGAGCAGTTCTTC. Translation: CASSPGSSYNEQFF.